These 28 T cell receptor beta chains came from one sample sequenced in a study of blood T cell repertoires in COVID-19 (dated by TCRdb to the early 2020s). The method was the immunoSEQ multiplex PCR assay. In TCRdb, the immuneACCESS table is reduced to in-frame sequences with V and J assigned. These tables do not hold every clone; where another copy was compared, an unresolved V gene accounts for under half, and the others remain unexplained. The sample table holds 250,000 to 400,000 clones, of which about nine tenths were seen once. The biggest ten clones account for 1% of the sample. Sequenced sample: peripheral blood. These receptors were collected from a man in his fifties or sixties with active or convalescent COVID-19.

V is TRBV10-2 and J is TRBJ2-7, with a tentative D call TRBD1 (5 bases). V shed 0 bases and J shed 7 bases, with 16 bases lying between them. This CDR3 region has 15 residues. Per germline, CDR1 WSHSY and CDR2 SAAADI. CDR3 in DNA: TGCGCCAGCAGTGAGTCGCCGTCTGGGGCTCGAGAGCAGTACTTC. This translates into CASSESPSGAREQYF.

The V and J genes are TRBV7-6 and TRBJ1-6; the D gene is possibly TRBD1 (5 bases). The V and J ends lost 5 bases and 9 bases respectively, with 14 bases between them. The germline CDR1 and CDR2 sequences are SGHVS and FNYEAQ. This CDR3 has 14 residues. CDR3 DNA: TGTGCCAGCAGCGCCCAGGGATCGGGTTCACCCCTCCACTTT. Translated, it gives CASSAQGSGSPLHF.

This sequence joins TRBV10-3 and TRBJ1-2; D is undetermined. Germline-derived CDR1 and CDR2 are ENHRY and SYGVKD. Between the trimmed V and J ends, which lost 5 bases and 5 bases, there was a span of 9 bases. The CDR3 is 12 residues long. CDR3 residues: CAISNTDYGYTF. CDR3 coding DNA: TGTGCCATCAGTAATACAGATTATGGCTACACCTTC.

The chain has TRBV28 and TRBJ1-1; 7 bases fit TRBD1. Looked up from germline, CDR1 is MDHEN and CDR2 is SYDVKM. The length of the CDR3 is 14 residues. Trimming cost V 2 bases and J 3 bases; bases outside gene matches: 3. CDR3 DNA: TGTGCCAGCAGTTTAGGGGACAGAGACACTGAAGCTTTCTTT. As protein: CASSLGDRDTEAFF.

The rearrangement uses TRBV9 and TRBJ2-5; the match to TRBD2 covers 9 bases. Germline lookup yields CDR1 SGDLS and CDR2 YYNGEE. With 0 bases clipped from V and 6 bases from J, the junction kept 12 bases outside the gene matches. The CDR3 is 17 amino acids. The CDR3 bases are TGTGCCAGCAGCGTAGAAGGCGGGGGGGATTTCGGGCAGACCCAGTACTTC. Amino acid sequence: CASSVEGGGDFGQTQYF.

The chain combines TRBV5-1 with TRBJ1-2; D is undetermined. Germline V CDR1 and CDR2: SGHRS, YFSETQ. CDR3 size: 14 residues. V shed 4 bases and J shed 8 bases, with 18 bases lying between them. This CDR3 is CASSKDGLEGGYTF. The DNA for the CDR3 is TGCGCCAGCAGCAAGGACGGACTAGAAGGAGGCTACACCTTC.

This sequence joins TRBV19 and TRBJ2-1, with TRBD2 matching 10 bases. The CDR3 runs 16 residues. Germline-derived CDR1 and CDR2 are LNHDA and SQIVND (reference sequence). V was pared by 5 bases and J by 0 bases, with 4 bases of the junction left unmatched. The CDR3 loop reads CASSASGSSSYNEQFF. In DNA, the CDR3 is TGTGCCAGTAGTGCTAGCGGGAGTAGCTCCTACAATGAGCAGTTCTTC.

V gene TRBV29-1 combines with J gene TRBJ2-1, with TRBD1 identical over 9 bases. J lost 8 bases, V lost 5 bases, and 7 bases had no gene match. This CDR3 contains 13 residues. Germline V gene lookup returns CDR1 SQVTM and CDR2 ANQGSEA. The DNA for the CDR3 is TGCAGCGTTACCGGGACAGGGATGGATGAGCAGTTCTTC. It codes for CSVTGTGMDEQFF.

CDR3 in DNA: TGTGCCAGCAGCGCCCCAGACAGGGGTGGCGGCTACACCTTC. Translation gives CASSAPDRGGGYTF. The chain uses TRBV9 and TRBJ1-2, with TRBD1 matching 8 bases. CDR3 length: 14 amino acids. Germline values: CDR1 SGDLS, CDR2 YYNGEE. Losses at the gene ends were 3 bases for V and 8 bases for J; bases not matched to a gene: 9.

V gene TRBV2 combines with J gene TRBJ1-5; TRBD1 is a possible D gene (6 bases). Germline CDR1 SNHLY, CDR2 FYNNEI. This CDR3 spans 13 amino acids. Trimming pared 2 bases from V and 6 bases from J, leaving 8 bases between. CDR3 nucleotide sequence: TGTGCCAGCAGTGAAAGGGGGTCTCAGCCCCAGCATTTT. It translates to CASSERGSQPQHF.

This clone occurred once. J is TRBJ1-6 and V is TRBV30; D is unresolved. Trimming cost V 0 bases and J 5 bases, with 5 bases left between them. CDR1 and CDR2 (germline): GTSNPN, SVGIG (reference sequence). The CDR3 runs 13 residues. The CDR3 loop reads CAWSVQNNSPLHF. For the CDR3, the DNA is TGTGCCTGGAGTGTACAGAATAATTCACCCCTCCACTTT.

This clone occurred once. This sequence joins TRBV27 and TRBJ2-7; tentatively, D is TRBD1 (6 bases). V was shortened by 5 bases and J by 0 bases, with 11 bases between the two germline ends. The germline V gene has CDR1 MNHEY and CDR2 SMNVEV (reference sequence). The CDR3 sequence is 14 residues long. The CDR3, as DNA: TGTGCCAGCAGTCACAGGGACCTCTCCTACGAGCAGTACTTC. Protein sequence: CASSHRDLSYEQYF.

This chain joins TRBV28 and TRBJ1-5, with TRBD1 identical over 9 bases. The CDR3 is 17 amino acids. The junction had 10 bases not matched to a gene; V was cut back by 6 bases and J by 1 base. The V gene's germline CDR1 is MDHEN and CDR2 SYDVKM. The CDR3 nucleotides read TGTGCCAGCAGCCTACAGGGGGCAATCGGAAGCAATCAGCCCCAGCATTTT. It is translated as CASSLQGAIGSNQPQHF.

The V gene is TRBV5-1, the J gene TRBJ2-3, with TRBD2 matching 12 bases. Germline CDR1 and CDR2: SGHRS and YFSETQ. This CDR3 is 16 amino acids long. V dropped 7 bases and J dropped 1; count of bases not matched to a gene: 7. This CDR3 is CASRTSGVEGTDTQYF. CDR3 coding DNA: TGCGCCAGCCGGACTAGCGGGGTTGAAGGCACAGATACGCAGTATTTT.

This chain joins TRBV3-1 (or the pseudogene TRBV3-2) and TRBJ1-1; D not resolved. V was pared by 4 bases and J by 3 bases, with 9 bases between. Germline loops: CDR1 LGHDT, CDR2 YNNKEL (reference sequence). There are 13 residues in the CDR3. CDR3 region: CASSPPSDTEAFF. DNA of the CDR3: TGTGCCAGCAGCCCCCCTTCAGACACTGAAGCTTTCTTT.

The chain recombines TRBV21-1 with TRBJ1-5. TRBV21-1 is given as a pseudogene. CDR3 size: 14 residues. The CDR3 reads CASRGGGSNQPQHF. CDR3 bases: TGTGCCAGCAGGGGAGGAGGGAGCAATCAGCCCCAGCATTTT.

This rearrangement joins TRBV6-5 to TRBJ1-1; no clear D gene. V was shortened by 8 bases and J by 0 bases, with 10 bases between the two germline ends. Germline V gives CDR1 MNHEY, CDR2 SVGAGI. The CDR3 is 13 residues long. Here the CDR3 reads CASGQQLNTEAFF. For the CDR3, the DNA is TGTGCCAGCGGGCAACAGCTGAACACTGAAGCTTTCTTT.

The V call is TRBV10-3, the J call TRBJ2-6, with a tentative D call TRBD2 (6 bases). Germline CDR1 reads ENHRY; CDR2 reads SYGVKD. V was trimmed by 2 bases and J by 1 base, leaving 15 bases between them. The length of the CDR3 is 18 residues. The CDR3 nucleotides are TGTGCCATCAGTGAGCGGTTTGTCGGGGGATCTGGGGCCAACGTCCTGACTTTC. This sequence encodes CAISERFVGGSGANVLTF.

The chain employs TRBV5-1 and TRBJ2-5, with TRBD1 matching 9 bases. CDR3 size: 13 residues. V trimming: 2 bases; J trimming: 6 bases; junction bases outside the gene matches: 2. Germline V gene data show CDR1 as SGHRS and CDR2 as YFSETQ. CDR3 region: CASSFTGGKTQYF. The CDR3 DNA is TGCGCCAGCAGCTTTACAGGGGGCAAGACCCAGTACTTC. Full variable domain (missing parts from reference TRBV5-1 and TRBJ2-5): KAGVTQTPRYLIKTRGQQVTLSCSPISGHRSVSWYQQTPGQGLQFLFEYFSETQRNKGNFPGRFSGRQFSNSRSEMNVSTLELGDSALYLCASSFTGGKTQYFGPGTRLLVL.

This rearrangement joins TRBV18 to TRBJ2-1; TRBD2 is a possible D gene (6 bases). V was trimmed by 3 bases and J by 8 bases, leaving 14 bases between them. The CDR3 has 14 amino acids. Germline values: CDR1 KGHSH, CDR2 LQKENI. The CDR3 nucleotides are TGTGCCAGCTCACCGAGACTAGTTATCTATGAGCAGTTCTTC. Protein: CASSPRLVIYEQFF.

The chain carries TRBV3-1 (or the pseudogene TRBV3-2) and TRBJ2-1; TRBD1 matches 10 bases. The V and J ends lost 4 bases and 4 bases, in that order; junction bases with no gene match: 7. Germline V gives CDR1 LGHDT, CDR2 YNNKEL (reference sequence). The CDR3 loop spans 16 amino acids. The CDR3 loop reads CASSLIPGQGYNEQFF. The CDR3 coding sequence is TGTGCCAGCAGCCTTATACCGGGACAGGGGTACAATGAGCAGTTCTTC.

The genes are TRBV4-3 and TRBJ2-2; D perhaps matches TRBD2 (7 bases). The V end lost 0 bases, the J end lost 7 bases, and 15 bases lay between the germline ends. Germline loops: CDR1 LGHNA, CDR2 YSLEER. The CDR3 contains 16 residues. DNA for the CDR3: TGCGCCAGCAGCCAAGATCGAACAGGGAGGGGCGGGGAGCTGTTTTTT. It yields the protein CASSQDRTGRGGELFF.

This clone has just a few counts. V is TRBV28 and J is TRBJ1-5, with unresolved D. There are 15 residues in the CDR3. V was shortened by 5 bases and J by 7 bases, with 18 bases between the two germline ends. Per germline, CDR1 MDHEN and CDR2 SYDVKM. The CDR3 region has the DNA TGTGCCAGCAGTCCCGGTGCGGGCCCAAGCCAGCCCCAGCATTTT. Residues: CASSPGAGPSQPQHF. Variable domain in full (rest from reference TRBV28 and TRBJ1-5): DVKVTQSSRYLVKRTGEKVFLECVQDMDHENMFWYRQDPGLGLRLIYFSYDVKMKEKGDIPEGYSVSREKKERFSLILESASTNQTSMYLCASSPGAGPSQPQHFGDGTRLSIL.

V and J are TRBV11-1 and TRBJ2-7, with a possible D match to TRBD2 (5 bases). The germline gives CDR1 SGHAT, CDR2 FQDESV (reference sequence). This CDR3 has 16 amino acids. V gave up 3 bases and J gave up 5 bases, with 20 bases separating them. The CDR3 coding sequence is TGTGCCAGCAGCTTGGGGTCCGGACTCTCCGTCCACGAGCAGTACTTC. Translation: CASSLGSGLSVHEQYF.

The CDR3 DNA reads TGTGCCAGCAGCCAAGATAGGGGGGGACCTCGCTCTGGGGCCAACGTCCTGACTTTC. Amino acid sequence: CASSQDRGGPRSGANVLTF. This rearrangement joins TRBV3-1 (or the pseudogene TRBV3-2) to TRBJ2-6; possible D gene TRBD2, 7 bases. Germline-derived CDR1 and CDR2 are LGHDT and YNNKEL (reference sequence). Trimming pared 0 bases from V and 0 bases from J, leaving 15 bases between. The length of the CDR3 is 19 residues.

This chain uses TRBV5-1 with TRBJ2-3; 7 positions agree with TRBD2. Trimming cost V 4 bases and J 1 base; bases outside gene matches: 6. Germline assignment: CDR1 SGHRS and CDR2 YFSETQ. The CDR3 has 15 amino acids. The CDR3 protein is CASSPSGTRTDTQYF. DNA for the CDR3: TGCGCCAGCAGCCCTAGCGGAACCCGCACAGATACGCAGTATTTT. Filled out from reference TRBV5-1 and TRBJ2-3, the complete variable domain reads KAGVTQTPRYLIKTRGQQVTLSCSPISGHRSVSWYQQTPGQGLQFLFEYFSETQRNKGNFPGRFSGRQFSNSRSEMNVSTLELGDSALYLCASSPSGTRTDTQYFGPGTRLTVL.

A few counts support this clone. This chain connects TRBV2 to TRBJ1-2; a possible D gene is TRBD1 (5 bases). The CDR3 sequence is 12 residues long. V dropped 4 bases and J dropped 4 bases, with 7 bases sitting between them. The V gene's germline CDR1 is SNHLY and CDR2 FYNNEI. The CDR3 DNA reads as TGTGCCAGCAGTGGACAGCGCTATGGCTACACCTTC. Protein: CASSGQRYGYTF.

V and J are TRBV27 and TRBJ1-1; 11 nucleotides agree with TRBD1. The CDR3 spans 15 residues. Germline V gives CDR1 MNHEY, CDR2 SMNVEV (reference sequence). V lost 1 base and J lost 4; bases outside the gene matches: 2. CDR3 sequence: CASSLYGTGGTEAFF. In DNA, the CDR3 is TGTGCCAGCAGTTTATACGGGACAGGGGGCACTGAAGCTTTCTTT.